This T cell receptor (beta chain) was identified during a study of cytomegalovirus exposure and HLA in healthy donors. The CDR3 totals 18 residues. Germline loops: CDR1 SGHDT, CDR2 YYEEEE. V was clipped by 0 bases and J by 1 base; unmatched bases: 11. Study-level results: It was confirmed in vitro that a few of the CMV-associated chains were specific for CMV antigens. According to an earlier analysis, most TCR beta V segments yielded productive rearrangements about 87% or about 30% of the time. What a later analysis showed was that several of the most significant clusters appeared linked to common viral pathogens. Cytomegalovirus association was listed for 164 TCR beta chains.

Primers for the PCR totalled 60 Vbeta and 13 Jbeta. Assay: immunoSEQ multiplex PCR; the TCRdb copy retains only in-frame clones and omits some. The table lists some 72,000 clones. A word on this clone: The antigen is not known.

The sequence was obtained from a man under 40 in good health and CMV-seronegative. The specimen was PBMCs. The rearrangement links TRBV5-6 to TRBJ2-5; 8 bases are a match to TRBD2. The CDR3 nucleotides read TGTGCCAGCAGCTTGGGGGTTCGGATAGCGGGACCCCAAGAGACCCAGTACTTC. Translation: CASSLGVRIAGPQETQYF.